This is a list of T cell receptor beta chains from one sample in a study of blood T cell repertoires in COVID-19. The repertoire was sequenced with immunoSEQ multiplex PCR; TCRdb's copy has only in-frame clones and lacks some. The sample has roughly 200,000 clones, around four fifths seen once. The specimen sequenced was peripheral blood. The receptors were gathered from a middle-aged man with active or convalescent COVID-19. The CDR3 runs from the conserved cysteine through the conserved F or W. D genes are given only for firm matches. Expanded clones are given a class, and other clones once, few, many or no size at all.

CASSLQGNHYGYTF TGTGCCAGCAGTCTACAGGGGAACCACTATGGCTACACCTTC TRBJ1-2 TRBV7-2 TRBD1 .
CASSPGQGGADTQYF TGTGCCAGCAGCCCCGGACAGGGTGGGGCAGATACGCAGTATTTT TRBJ2-3 TRBV11-2 TRBD1 .
CASSYRTGGSYEQYF TGTGCCAGCAGTTACAGGACAGGGGGTAGCTACGAGCAGTACTTC TRBJ2-7 TRBV6-5 TRBD1 once
CASSHADRGSYEQYF TGTGCCAGCAGCCACGCGGACAGGGGGTCCTACGAGCAGTACTTC TRBJ2-7 TRBV3-1/TRBV3-2 TRBD1 many
CASSVDPGGANTEAFF TGTGCCAGCAGCGTAGATCCAGGGGGAGCGAACACTGAAGCTTTCTTT TRBJ1-1 TRBV9 TRBD1 .
CASSLGREDQPQHF TGCGCCAGCAGCTTGGGGAGGGAGGATCAGCCCCAGCATTTT TRBJ1-5 TRBV5-1 . .
CASATSGALGYTF TGTGCCAGCGCCACTTCCGGAGCCCTTGGCTACACCTTC TRBJ1-2 TRBV27 . .
CASSSVDRGGPQETQYF TGTGCCAGCAGCTCCGTGGACAGGGGAGGACCTCAAGAGACCCAGTACTTC TRBJ2-5 TRBV11-3 TRBD1 .
CASSLDRARPYEQYF TGTGCCAGCAGCTTGGACAGGGCACGACCCTACGAGCAGTACTTC TRBJ2-7 TRBV5-5 . .
CASSQDRDSATNEKLFF TGCGCCAGCAGCCAGGACAGGGACAGTGCAACTAATGAAAAACTGTTTTTT TRBJ1-4 TRBV4-1 TRBD1 .
CASNEQGPNTEAFF TGTGCCAGCAACGAACAGGGCCCGAACACTGAAGCTTTCTTT TRBJ1-1 TRBV7-9 . few
CASSLLARENTIYF TGTGCCAGCAGCTTATTAGCTCGAGAAAACACCATATATTTT TRBJ1-3 TRBV7-9 . .
CASSPGQGVARNYGYTF TGTGCCAGCAGCCCCGGACAAGGGGTCGCTAGAAACTATGGCTACACCTTC TRBJ1-2 TRBV5-8 . .
CASSQQPGLSGHEQYF TGCGCCAGCAGCCAACAACCGGGACTGTCGGGCCACGAGCAGTACTTC TRBJ2-7 TRBV4-3 . .
CASSLWGGVGTDTQYF TGTGCCAGCAGTTTATGGGGCGGGGTAGGAACAGATACGCAGTATTTT TRBJ2-3 TRBV28 . .
CASSRGTSSYNEQFF TGTGCCAGCAGTCGAGGAACGAGCTCCTACAATGAGCAGTTCTTC TRBJ2-1 TRBV5-8 . .
CASSSQFPYNEQFF TGTGCCAGCAGCTCGCAGTTTCCCTACAATGAGCAGTTCTTC TRBJ2-1 TRBV7-2 . .
CASSLLAAYNEQFF TGTGCCAGTAGTTTACTAGCTGCCTACAATGAGCAGTTCTTC TRBJ2-1 TRBV19 . .
CASSLPSPGGEKNIQYF TGTGCCAGCAGCTTGCCGTCGCCCGGCGGGGAAAAAAACATTCAGTACTTC TRBJ2-4 TRBV11-2 . .
CASSPPGVSRGNTIYF TGCGCCAGCAGCCCCCCGGGGGTGAGTAGGGGAAACACCATATATTTT TRBJ1-3 TRBV5-1 . .
CASTTQAGEGYEQYF TGTGCCAGCACCACTCAAGCGGGAGAGGGCTACGAGCAGTACTTC TRBJ2-7 TRBV11-2 TRBD2 .
CAWRRADTEAFF TGTGCCTGGAGACGAGCGGACACTGAAGCTTTCTTT TRBJ1-1 TRBV30 . .
CASSLVGGISGNTIYF TGTGCCAGCAGCTTGGTTGGGGGGATCTCTGGAAACACCATATATTTT TRBJ1-3 TRBV5-5 . once
CSAREDGNQPQHF TGCAGCGCCAGGGAGGACGGCAATCAGCCCCAGCATTTT TRBJ1-5 TRBV29-1 . few
CATNPSGTSGYNEQFF TGTGCCACCAATCCATCCGGGACTAGCGGCTACAATGAGCAGTTCTTC TRBJ2-1 TRBV10-3 TRBD2 .
CASSSEDRGNSPLHF TGTGCCAGCAGTTCTGAGGACAGGGGTAATTCACCCCTCCACTTT TRBJ1-6 TRBV28 TRBD1 .
CAWKRTGGRPEAFF TGTGCCTGGAAAAGGACAGGGGGGCGCCCTGAAGCTTTCTTT TRBJ1-1 TRBV30 TRBD1 .
CASSIVGQTNEQFF TGTGCCAGTAGTATCGTGGGACAGACCAATGAGCAGTTCTTC TRBJ2-1 TRBV19 TRBD1 .
CASSSGQGSNEQFF TGCGCCAGCAGCTCGGGACAGGGGAGTAATGAGCAGTTCTTC TRBJ2-1 TRBV5-1 TRBD1 .
CASSDSTQRRGYTF TGTGCCAGCAGTGATAGTACCCAACGGAGGGGCTACACCTTC TRBJ1-2 TRBV6-1 . .
CAWMFARGDSPLHF TGTGCCTGGATGTTTGCCAGGGGAGATTCACCCCTCCACTTT TRBJ1-6 TRBV30 . .
CASSPRQGSDTEAFF TGTGCCAGCAGCCCCAGACAGGGATCGGACACTGAAGCTTTCTTT TRBJ1-1 TRBV6-5 TRBD1 .
CASNLSPTGHTEAFF TGTGCCAGCAATCTTAGCCCGACAGGTCACACTGAAGCTTTCTTT TRBJ1-1 TRBV7-9 . .
CASSSSTGSNSPLHF TGTGCCAGCAGCTCCTCGACAGGGTCCAATTCACCCCTCCACTTT TRBJ1-6 TRBV11-3 TRBD1 .
CAWSVQARDGYTF TGTGCCTGGAGTGTACAGGCGCGCGATGGCTACACCTTC TRBJ1-2 TRBV30 . .
CASSLSSGLDTEAFF TGTGCCAGCAGCCTCTCGAGTGGGCTTGACACTGAAGCTTTCTTT TRBJ1-1 TRBV28 . .
CASSDRTGGNTEAFF TGTGCCAGCAGTGATAGGACAGGGGGCAACACTGAAGCTTTCTTT TRBJ1-1 TRBV2 TRBD1 .
CASSSPPDRGWGWDGYTF TGTGCCAGTAGCTCCCCCCCCGACAGGGGGTGGGGTTGGGATGGCTACACCTTC TRBJ1-2 TRBV19 TRBD1 .
CASSSGTSGKKETQYF TGTGCCAGCAGCTCCGGGACTAGCGGAAAAAAAGAGACCCAGTACTTC TRBJ2-5 TRBV11-3 TRBD2 .
CASSEMATAGELFF TGTGCCAGCAGTGAAATGGCTACAGCCGGGGAGCTGTTTTTT TRBJ2-2 TRBV2 . .
CASSPLDSIEKLFF TGTGCCAGCTCACCTCTGGACAGTATTGAAAAACTGTTTTTT TRBJ1-4 TRBV18 . .
CASSLTTGYGYTF TGTGCCAGCAGCTTAACGACAGGCTATGGCTACACCTTC TRBJ1-2 TRBV11-3 . .
CASSVDGGEQFF TGTGCCAGCAGCGTAGATGGCGGTGAGCAGTTCTTC TRBJ2-1 TRBV9 . once
CASTLDTSNEAFF TGTGCCAGCACCCTCGACACGAGTAATGAAGCTTTCTTT TRBJ1-1 TRBV7-9 . .
CASGLYGTQFF TGTGCTAGTGGTTTGTACGGGACTCAGTTCTTC TRBJ2-1 TRBV12-5 . .
CASSLGYGGMVTEAFF TGTGCCAGCAGCTTAGGTTATGGGGGGATGGTCACTGAAGCTTTCTTT TRBJ1-1 TRBV7-2 . .
CASSRTSLSYNEQFF TGTGCCAGCAGCCGGACTAGCCTATCCTACAATGAGCAGTTCTTC TRBJ2-1 TRBV7-3 TRBD2 .
CASSLRDNTGYTF TGTGCCAGCAGCCTTCGGGACAATACTGGCTACACCTTC TRBJ1-2 TRBV7-9 . .
CSVNRGLSEEQYF TGCAGCGTAAACAGGGGCCTAAGCGAGGAGCAGTACTTC TRBJ2-7 TRBV29-1 TRBD1 .
CASSPGTGSPTLLTFF TGTGCCAGCAGCCCCGGGACAGGGTCTCCCACTCTGTTGACTTTCTTT TRBJ1-1 TRBV11-3 TRBD1 .
CASSPRQDSTDEQYF TGTGCCAGCTCACCACGACAGGACTCAACCGACGAGCAGTACTTC TRBJ2-7 TRBV18 . once
CASSPAAGTGGGYTF TGTGCCAGCAGCCCAGCCGCCGGGACAGGGGGTGGCTACACCTTC TRBJ1-2 TRBV9 TRBD1 .
CASILRGSGGYTF TGTGCCAGCATTCTCCGGGGATCGGGGGGCTACACCTTC TRBJ1-2 TRBV6-5 . .
CASSLVFGGNYGYTF TGTGCCAGCAGCTTAGTATTTGGAGGGAACTATGGCTACACCTTC TRBJ1-2 TRBV7-2 . .
CASSPNRGNQPQHF TGTGCCAGCAGCCCGAACAGGGGGAATCAGCCCCAGCATTTT TRBJ1-5 TRBV7-2 TRBD1 .